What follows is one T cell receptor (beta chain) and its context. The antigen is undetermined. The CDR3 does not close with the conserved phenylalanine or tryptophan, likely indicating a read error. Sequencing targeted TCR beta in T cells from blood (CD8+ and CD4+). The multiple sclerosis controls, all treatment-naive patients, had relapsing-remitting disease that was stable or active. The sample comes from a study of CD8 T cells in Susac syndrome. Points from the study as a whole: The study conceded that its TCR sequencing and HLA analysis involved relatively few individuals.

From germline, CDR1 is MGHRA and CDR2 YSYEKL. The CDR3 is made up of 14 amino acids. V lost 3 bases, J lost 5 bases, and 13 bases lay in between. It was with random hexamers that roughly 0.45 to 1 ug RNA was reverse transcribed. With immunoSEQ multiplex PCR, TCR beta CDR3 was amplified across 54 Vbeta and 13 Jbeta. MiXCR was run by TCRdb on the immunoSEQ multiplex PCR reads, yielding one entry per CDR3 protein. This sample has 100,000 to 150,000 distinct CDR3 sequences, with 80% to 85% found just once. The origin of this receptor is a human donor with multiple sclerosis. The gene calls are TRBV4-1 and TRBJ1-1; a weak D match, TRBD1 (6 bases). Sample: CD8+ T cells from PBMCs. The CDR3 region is CASSQRGGGTEAFL. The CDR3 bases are TGCGCCAGCAGCCAGCGAGGGGGGGGTACTGAAGCTTTCCTT.